The rows below give T cell receptor beta chains drawn from one sample of a study of cytomegalovirus exposure and HLA in healthy donors. TCRdb's copy holds only in-frame clones and misses some; the assay was immunoSEQ multiplex PCR. The table has approximately 170,000 clones, around 67% seen once. Material for sequencing was PBMCs. These receptors came from a woman between 18 and 29 years old in good health and CMV-seropositive. CDR3s include the opening cysteine and the closing phenylalanine or tryptophan. A D gene is named only where the DNA matches it firmly. Only some rows state a clone size, as once, few, many or a class for expanded clones.

size,D,J,V,DNA,CDR3
-,-,TRBJ1-2,TRBV4-1,TGCGCCAGCAGCCAAAGCGGTGGCTACACCTTC,CASSQSGGYTF
-,-,TRBJ1-1,TRBV5-1,TGCGCCAGCAACGGGGGTCCGCTGGGGACTGAAGCTTTCTTT,CASNGGPLGTEAFF
-,-,TRBJ2-7,TRBV5-4,TGTGCCAGCAGCTTCGGGAGCTCCTACGAGCAGTACTTC,CASSFGSSYEQYF
-,TRBD1,TRBJ1-4,TRBV7-9,TGTGCCAGCAGTCGACCGACAGGGCAGGGTGAAAAACTGTTTTTT,CASSRPTGQGEKLFF
once,-,TRBJ2-1,TRBV9,TGTGCCAGCAGCCCCTCTATTGAGCAGTTCTTC,CASSPSIEQFF
-,-,TRBJ2-7,TRBV5-4,TGTGCCAGCAGGAAAGTCGGACACGAGAGCTACGAGCAGTACTTC,CASRKVGHESYEQYF
-,-,TRBJ2-2,TRBV2,TGTGCCAGCAAGGAGGGGAGCTCGGGCGGGGAGCTGTTTTTT,CASKEGSSGGELFF
once,TRBD2,TRBJ2-1,TRBV2,TGTGCCAGCAGCCGGACTAGCGGGGGTAACATTGAGCAGTTCTTC,CASSRTSGGNIEQFF
-,TRBD2,TRBJ2-7,TRBV15,TGTGCCACCAGCACTAGCGGGGCGACCTACGAGCAGTACTTC,CATSTSGATYEQYF
-,-,TRBJ1-2,TRBV7-8,TGTGCCAGCGCGCGGGGAAGCACTGATGGCTACACCTTC,CASARGSTDGYTF
-,-,TRBJ2-5,TRBV27,TGTGCCAGCAGCCGTGGGACTTACCAAGAGACCCAGTACTTC,CASSRGTYQETQYF
-,-,TRBJ1-5,TRBV12-5,TGTGCTAGTGCTCGGACAGATGCCTGGCCCCAGCATTTT,CASARTDAWPQHF